This paragraph reports one T cell receptor (beta chain). Its matching antigen is unknown. Control samples came 1 year after myeloablative marrow transplants with methotrexate plus calcineurin inhibitor. J gave up 7 bases and V 1 base, and 7 bases lay outside the gene matches. CDR1 is MNHEY and CDR2 is SMNVEV in the germline V gene (reference sequence). The CDR3 runs to 15 residues. These data are taken from a study of T cells after posttransplantation cyclophosphamide. TCRdb's copy holds only in-frame clones and misses some; the assay was immunoSEQ multiplex PCR. Here the sample spans about 12,000 clones, about 81% being singletons. The study's findings and limits: TRB clonality was highly associated with recipient CMV seropositivity and reactivation. Later blood repertoires were often dominated by clones from the donor CD8+ memory compartment.

The material sequenced was PBMCs, taken less than 400 days after allogeneic stem cell transplant with calcineurin inhibitor and methotrexate. This receptor was taken from a male patient between 25 and 40 years old who received an allogeneic stem cell transplant from an unrelated donor, was CMV-positive, and had acute GVHD only. Some of the T cells might come from the graft donor. The chain joins TRBV27 to TRBJ2-1; 7 nucleotides match TRBD1. The CDR3 reads CASSLLGQRGNEQFF. The CDR3 DNA follows: TGTGCCAGCAGTTTATTGGGACAGAGGGGAAATGAGCAGTTCTTC.